The rows below give T cell receptor beta chains drawn from one sample of a study of T-cell reconstitution after alpha-beta-depleted transplantation in children. MiXCR was run by TCRdb on the PCR reads, yielding one entry per CDR3 protein. The sample consists of a few hundred thousand distinct CDR3 sequences, about a quarter of them appearing once. The specimen comprised PBMCs, sampled before TCRalphabeta/CD19-depleted stem cell transplant. Receptors were obtained from a boy under two years old with Wiskott-Aldrich syndrome, due to receive a stem cell transplant. Both conserved end residues are part of each CDR3. D genes are given only for firm matches. Part of the rows lack a size; the others show once, few, many or a class for expanded clones.

TRBJ1-1 few TRBV12-3/TRBV12-4 TRBD1 TGTGCCAGCAGTTTAGGCGACAGGGTGAACACTGAAGCTTTCTTT CASSLGDRVNTEAFF
TRBJ2-3 NA TRBV7-3 NA TGTGCCAGCAGCCAACTGGGGGGAAGCACAGATACGCAGTATTTT CASSQLGGSTDTQYF
TRBJ1-2 few TRBV7-8 NA TGTGCCAGCAGCTTCCTAAACCGGGCCCACGACGGCTACACCTTC CASSFLNRAHDGYTF
TRBJ2-5 NA TRBV29-1 TRBD1 TGCAGCGTGGGACAGGGAGCGGTCCAAGAGACCCAGTACTTC CSVGQGAVQETQYF
TRBJ2-1 few TRBV10-3 TRBD2 TGTGCCATCAGTACTAGCGGGAACCTCTACAATGAGCAGTTCTTC CAISTSGNLYNEQFF
TRBJ2-2 NA TRBV20-1 TRBD1 TGCAGTGCAGGGGACAGGGGCATTGGCACCGGGGAGCTGTTTTTT CSAGDRGIGTGELFF
TRBJ2-7 many TRBV5-1 TRBD2 TGCGCCAGCAGCACCGGGACTAGCGGTTCGTACGAGCAGTACTTC CASSTGTSGSYEQYF
TRBJ1-5 NA TRBV7-8 NA TGTGCCAGCAGCTCGGGGACGGAAAATCAGCCCCAGCATTTT CASSSGTENQPQHF
TRBJ2-7 few TRBV12-3/TRBV12-4 NA TGTGCCAGCAGTTCTAACAGGGTCGGCGAGCAGTACTTC CASSSNRVGEQYF
TRBJ2-7 NA TRBV30 NA TGTGCCTGGAGTGTACTGTCCGGGCCCCTATGGCAGTACTTC CAWSVLSGPLWQYF
TRBJ2-5 few TRBV5-1 NA TGCGCCAGCAACCGACAAGATCTTAGGGAGACCCAGTACTTC CASNRQDLRETQYF
TRBJ1-1 NA TRBV5-1 NA TGCGCCAGCAGCTTGCGGGGACGGGGGAACACTGAAGCTTTCTTT CASSLRGRGNTEAFF
TRBJ2-5 few TRBV27 NA TGTGCCAGCAGTGTCCCAGGGGCAGGAGAGACCCAGTACTTC CASSVPGAGETQYF
TRBJ2-3 NA TRBV3-1 NA TGTGCCAGCAGCCAAGGGAAGGGGGTGGCGCACCGTCCCACAGATACGCAGTATTTT CASSQGKGVAHRPTDTQYF
TRBJ2-5 few TRBV20-1 TRBD2 TGCAGTGCTAGTTGGGGGGGCCAAGAGACCCAGTACTTC CSASWGGQETQYF
TRBJ1-1 few TRBV6-5 NA TGTGCCAGCAGTTCGGGAGGGAATCGTAACACTGAAGCTTTCTTT CASSSGGNRNTEAFF
TRBJ2-7 NA TRBV2 NA TGTGCCAGCAGGGCCCCCCTTAAGGAGCAGTACTTC CASRAPLKEQYF
TRBJ1-1 NA TRBV6-6 NA TGTGCCAGCGTCCGGGTAAGAGACACTGAAGCTTTCTTT CASVRVRDTEAFF
TRBJ2-1 many TRBV20-1 TRBD2 TGCAGTGCGACCCCCCTAGCGGGGTCCTACAATGAGCAGTTCTTC CSATPLAGSYNEQFF
TRBJ2-7 NA TRBV5-1 NA TGCGCCAGCAGCTTGGTGGGGGGGGCGCGCGCCTACGAGCAGTACTTC CASSLVGGARAYEQYF
TRBJ2-7 NA TRBV28 TRBD2 TGTGCCAGCTCCGGGATCGGGACTAGCGATCTCAACGAGCAGTACTTC CASSGIGTSDLNEQYF
TRBJ2-7 few TRBV7-9 NA TGTGCCAGCAGGGGAGGCAGGGGACTTTTCTACGAGCAGTACTTC CASRGGRGLFYEQYF
TRBJ1-1 NA TRBV29-1 NA TGCAGCGTTGCCGGCCAGGGGAGCACTGAAGCTTTCTTT CSVAGQGSTEAFF
TRBJ2-1 NA TRBV5-1 TRBD2 TGCGCCAGCAGCTTGGAACCGGGACTAAATGAGCAGTTCTTC CASSLEPGLNEQFF
TRBJ2-3 NA TRBV5-1 NA TGCGCCAGCAGCCTAAACAGGGCACTTAACACAGATACGCAGTATTTT CASSLNRALNTDTQYF
TRBJ2-7 NA TRBV7-9 TRBD1 TGTGCCAGCAGCTTCGGACAGGGGGCTGACGAGCAGTACTTC CASSFGQGADEQYF
TRBJ1-1 NA TRBV5-1 NA TGCGCCAGCAGCTTAGTTGGTGGACCCACTGAAGCTTTCTTT CASSLVGGPTEAFF
TRBJ2-3 few TRBV5-1 NA TGCGCCAGCAGCTTAGGTCCTGCAGGAACCACAGATACGCAGTATTTT CASSLGPAGTTDTQYF
TRBJ1-3 NA TRBV7-8 NA TGTGCCAGCAGCTTAGAGATTACCACTCGATGGAACACCATATATTTT CASSLEITTRWNTIYF
TRBJ1-5 NA TRBV30 NA TGTGCCTGGAGTGTCGCACAGGGAAGGTGGGGCAATCAGCCCCAGCATTTT CAWSVAQGRWGNQPQHF
TRBJ2-7 NA TRBV5-6 NA TGTGCCAGCAGCTTGGGGGTGACACTCTACGAGCAGTACTTC CASSLGVTLYEQYF
TRBJ2-7 NA TRBV7-2 NA TGTGCCAGCAGCTTAGCGGTGCAGGGTCAGGGGCAGTACTTC CASSLAVQGQGQYF
TRBJ2-2 NA TRBV2 NA TGTGCCAGCAGTGCCAGGGGCCTGGCCGGGGAGCTGTTTTTT CASSARGLAGELFF
TRBJ1-1 NA TRBV12-3/TRBV12-4 TRBD1 TGTGCCAGCAACCTACAGGGGGCTCGGGCTGAAGCTTTCTTT CASNLQGARAEAFF
TRBJ2-5 NA TRBV27 TRBD1 TGTGCCAGCAGTTGGACAGGCCAAGAGACCCAGTACTTC CASSWTGQETQYF
TRBJ2-5 NA TRBV15 NA TGTGCCACCAGCGACCGGACGGTACAAGAGACCCAGTACTTC CATSDRTVQETQYF
TRBJ2-5 NA TRBV20-1 TRBD1 TGCAGTGCCAATTCTCTACAGGGGGCGAAAATTGAAGAGACCCAGTACTTC CSANSLQGAKIEETQYF
TRBJ2-3 few TRBV20-1 TRBD2 TGCAGTGCTCGGGAGGGGGATACGCAGTATTTT CSAREGDTQYF
TRBJ2-1 NA TRBV20-1 TRBD2 TGCAGTGCTAGGGGGACTAGCGGGAGGTACAATGAGCAGTTCTTC CSARGTSGRYNEQFF
TRBJ2-5 NA TRBV24-1 TRBD2 TGTGCCAGCCGCCGGCTAGCGGGAAGAGAGACCCAGTACTTC CASRRLAGRETQYF
TRBJ2-5 few TRBV20-1 NA TGCAGTGCCCGGTCCCAAGAGACCCAGTACTTC CSARSQETQYF
TRBJ2-7 few TRBV6-5 NA TGTGCCAGCAGTTACAGTAGCCTCTACGAGCAGTACTTC CASSYSSLYEQYF